The next 12 T cell receptor beta chains were all read from a single sample in a study of metastatic and nonmetastatic thyroid tumors. Thyroid surgery was performed in patients who had received no treatment beforehand. TCRdb re-called the PCR reads with MiXCR. The sample includes approximately 15,000 clones, about 20% of them seen just once. The sequencing input was blood. The receptors were gathered from a female donor with papillary thyroid cancer or a benign thyroid nodule (not recorded which). Some clones in this sample may be carry-over from other donors' samples.

Many counts were recorded for this clone. The rearrangement uses TRBV11-2 and TRBJ2-5; TRBD1 matches 10 bases. The CDR3 extends over 14 amino acids. CDR1 and CDR2 from the germline V gene are SGHAT and FQNNGV. J lost 6 bases, V lost 4 bases, and 5 bases had no gene match. CDR3 bases: TGTGCCAGCAGCTACGACAGGGGGCTTAAGACCCAGTACTTC. Residues: CASSYDRGLKTQYF. Supplemented by reference TRBV11-2 and TRBJ2-5, the full variable domain reads EAGVAQSPRYKIIEKRQSVAFWCNPISGHATLYWYQQILGQGPKLLIQFQNNGVVDDSQLPKDRFSAERLKGVDSTLKIQPAKLEDSAVYLCASSYDRGLKTQYFGPGTRLLVL.

This clone occurred many times. The V and J genes are TRBV5-4 and TRBJ2-3; TRBD2 matches at 11 bases. CDR3 size: 16 residues. The V gene end was trimmed by 4 bases and the J gene end by 4 bases; junction bases not matched to a gene: 8. The germline V gene encodes CDR1 SGHNT and CDR2 YYREEE (reference sequence). The DNA of the CDR3 is TGTGCCAGCAGCAATATAGCGACTAGCGGGGCAGATACGCAGTATTTT. It translates to CASSNIATSGADTQYF.

This clone was seen at least ten times. The chain carries TRBV4-1 and TRBJ2-2; perhaps TRBD1 as D (6 bases). Germline CDR1 and CDR2: MGHRA and YSYEKL. The CDR3 has 14 amino acids. Trimming pared 1 base from V and 9 bases from J, leaving 12 bases between. The CDR3 reads CASSQVPGARELFF. The CDR3 DNA sequence: TGCGCCAGCAGCCAAGTCCCAGGGGCAAGGGAGCTGTTTTTT.

This clone showed up many times. The rearrangement links TRBV5-1 to TRBJ2-5; D may be TRBD2 (7 bases). This CDR3 has 15 residues. Germline CDR1 reads SGHRS; CDR2 reads YFSETQ. V dropped 4 bases and J dropped 5 bases, with 18 bases sitting between them. In DNA form, the CDR3 reads TGCGCCAGCAGCCCACTTGTGGGGGGGCGGGAGACCCAGTACTTC. Amino acids: CASSPLVGGRETQYF. The whole variable domain, remainder taken from reference TRBV5-1 and TRBJ2-5, is KAGVTQTPRYLIKTRGQQVTLSCSPISGHRSVSWYQQTPGQGLQFLFEYFSETQRNKGNFPGRFSGRQFSNSRSEMNVSTLELGDSALYLCASSPLVGGRETQYFGPGTRLLVL.

The table lists this clone with many counts. The chain is built from TRBV13 and TRBJ2-1, with 12 nucleotides matching TRBD2. Germline-derived CDR1 and CDR2 are PRHDT and FYEKMQ (reference sequence). The CDR3 has 17 amino acids. V shed 6 bases and J 4 bases; nucleotides not matched to a gene: 10. The CDR3 here is CASRRRTSGAIYNEQFF. CDR3 DNA: TGTGCCAGCAGACGACGGACTAGCGGGGCTATTTACAATGAGCAGTTCTTC.

This clone appeared many times. The chain recombines TRBV7-8 with TRBJ2-3; D possibly corresponds to TRBD1 (5 bases). This CDR3 has 16 amino acids. Germline V gives CDR1 SGHVS, CDR2 FQNEAQ. V was pared by 1 base and J by 3 bases, with 14 bases between. In nucleotides, the CDR3 is TGTGCCAGCAGCTTAGTTGACAGACGAAAAACAGATACGCAGTATTTT. Translation gives CASSLVDRRKTDTQYF.

Concerning this clone itself: This sample includes further DNA sequences coding for the same CDR3. V usage is TRBV20-1 and J usage is TRBJ2-3, with TRBD2 identical over 8 bases. The V and J ends lost 6 bases and 1 base, in that order; junction bases with no gene match: 12. The CDR3 extends over 16 amino acids. CDR1 DFQATT and CDR2 SNEGSKA come from the germline V gene (reference sequence). The CDR3 DNA is TGCAGTGCGCAAGACGGTGCGGGAGGTGGCACAGATACGCAGTATTTT. It translates to CSAQDGAGGGTDTQYF.

This clone was counted at least ten times. The V and J genes are TRBV9 and TRBJ2-5; the match to TRBD2 covers 8 bases. Per germline, CDR1 SGDLS and CDR2 YYNGEE. The J segment lost 5 bases and the V segment lost 4 bases, leaving 13 bases of the junction unmatched. The CDR3 is made up of 16 amino acids. This CDR3 is CASSREVGVAGETQYF. CDR3 bases: TGTGCCAGCAGCCGCGAAGTTGGAGTAGCGGGGGAGACCCAGTACTTC. The entire variable domain, with the rest obtained from reference TRBV9 and TRBJ2-5, is as follows: DSGVTQTPKHLITATGQRVTLRCSPRSGDLSVYWYQQSLDQGLQFLIQYYNGEERAKGNILERFSAQQFPDLHSELNLSSLELGDSALYFCASSREVGVAGETQYFGPGTRLLVL.

In its sample, this clone ranks as medium-sized. The V gene is TRBV2, the J gene TRBJ2-7, with TRBD2 identical over 9 bases. The CDR3 has 14 residues. Germline V gene lookup returns CDR1 SNHLY and CDR2 FYNNEI. V was clipped by 6 bases and J by 2 bases; unmatched bases: 5. In nucleotides, the CDR3 is TGTGCCAGCAGAGGACTAGCGCCAACCTACGAGCAGTACTTC. Residues: CASRGLAPTYEQYF.

The gene calls are TRBV4-1 and TRBJ1-2; 7 nucleotides align to TRBD1. The V segment lost 0 bases and the J segment 8 bases; nucleotides outside the gene matches: 9. CDR1 is MGHRA and CDR2 is YSYEKL in the germline V gene. CDR3 size: 15 residues. The CDR3 reads CASSQDMWTGLGYTF. Written as DNA, the CDR3 is TGCGCCAGCAGCCAAGATATGTGGACAGGACTGGGCTACACCTTC.

This clone was counted many times. The V call is TRBV2, the J call TRBJ2-4; no clear D. From germline, CDR1 is SNHLY and CDR2 FYNNEI. The CDR3 totals 12 residues. Trimming pared 3 bases from V and 5 bases from J, leaving 5 bases between. This CDR3 reads CASSEQENIQYF. The CDR3 region has the DNA TGTGCCAGCAGTGAGCAAGAAAACATTCAGTACTTC.

J is TRBJ1-4 and V is TRBV20-1, with 8 bases identical to TRBD1. Germline lookup yields CDR1 DFQATT and CDR2 SNEGSKA (reference sequence). V dropped 3 bases and J dropped 8; count of bases not matched to a gene: 14. The CDR3 sequence is 16 residues long. Here the CDR3 DNA reads TGCAGTGCTAGGGGGGGCCCGGGACAGGCCAGGGAAAAACTGTTTTTT. Translated: CSARGGPGQAREKLFF.